These 11 T cell receptor beta chains were sequenced from one sample in a study of blood T cell repertoires in COVID-19 (dated by TCRdb to the early 2020s). The library was made by the immunoSEQ multiplex PCR assay. Not all clones reach the TCRdb copy of this immuneACCESS table, which keeps in-frame sequences only. Checked studies attribute under half of the gap to unresolved V genes and leave the rest unexplained. For this sample there are tens of thousands of clones; 90% appear just once. The top ten constitute 1.4% to 1.5% of the sample. Sequenced sample: peripheral blood. All receptors derive from a man aged 50 to 60 with acute or convalescent COVID-19.

The chain employs TRBV7-9 and TRBJ1-1; perhaps TRBD1 as D (6 bases). From germline, CDR1 is SEHNR and CDR2 FQNEAQ (reference sequence). CDR3 length: 16 residues. V was trimmed by 5 bases and J by 8 bases, leaving 24 bases between them. CDR3 in amino acids: CASSETAPGQGSEAFF. The CDR3 coding sequence is TGTGCCAGCAGCGAGACAGCTCCGGGTCAGGGGTCCGAAGCTTTCTTT.

The rearrangement joins TRBV9 to TRBJ2-5; 8 nucleotides line up with TRBD2. In germline, CDR1 is SGDLS, CDR2 YYNGEE. This CDR3 region has 20 residues. Trimming at V came to 4 bases and at J to 2 bases, leaving 22 bases not matched to a gene. CDR3 residues: CASSQRPETSEQRGQETQYF. The CDR3 DNA sequence: TGTGCCAGCAGCCAAAGACCCGAGACTAGCGAACAGAGGGGACAAGAGACCCAGTACTTC.

V and J are TRBV27 and TRBJ1-5, with D uncertain. The CDR3 totals 15 residues. Germline CDR1 MNHEY, CDR2 SMNVEV (reference sequence). The germline V and J ends were trimmed by 0 bases and 1 base, with 7 bases remaining between them. The CDR3 nucleotides are TGTGCCAGCAGTTTATCCGGGAGGAGCAATCAGCCCCAGCATTTT. This sequence encodes CASSLSGRSNQPQHF.

The J gene is TRBJ1-5, the V gene TRBV3-1 (or the pseudogene TRBV3-2); no firm D call. V was trimmed by 7 bases and J by 4 bases, leaving 17 bases between them. In germline, CDR1 is LGHDT, CDR2 YNNKEL (reference sequence). The CDR3 runs to 15 residues. CDR3 region: CASILPAVINQPQHF. CDR3 coding DNA: TGTGCCAGCATTTTACCCGCGGTAATAAATCAGCCCCAGCATTTT.

This chain links TRBV28 with TRBJ1-5; 12 bases are a match to TRBD1. CDR3 length equals 20 residues. The J segment lost 0 bases and the V segment lost 7 bases, leaving 16 bases of the junction unmatched. CDR1 MDHEN and CDR2 SYDVKM come from the germline V gene. The CDR3: CASKYLGTGGDRYSNQPQHF. Here the CDR3 DNA reads TGTGCCAGCAAATATCTCGGGACAGGGGGCGACCGTTATAGCAATCAGCCCCAGCATTTT.

The J gene is TRBJ1-2, the V gene TRBV6-1; D is possibly TRBD1 (5 bases). V lost 3 bases and J 2 bases, leaving 7 bases between the germline ends. From germline, CDR1 is MNHNS and CDR2 SASEGT. The CDR3 loop spans 13 amino acids. Here the CDR3 DNA reads TGTGCCAGCAGTGAGACAGAGAACTATGGCTACACCTTC. It yields the protein CASSETENYGYTF.

This clone was found a few times. The chain uses TRBV5-4 and TRBJ1-2, with TRBD1 matching 9 bases. J was trimmed by 4 bases and V by 3 bases; bases with no gene match: 7. Germline assignment: CDR1 SGHNT and CDR2 YYREEE (reference sequence). The CDR3 covers 15 residues. In DNA form, the CDR3 reads TGTGCCAGCAGCTATACAGGGGGCGCGAGCTATGGCTACACCTTC. It specifies CASSYTGGASYGYTF.

The rearrangement uses TRBV7-9 and TRBJ2-3; D perhaps matches TRBD2 (5 bases). Trimming stripped 7 bases from V and 3 bases from J, with 14 bases between. The CDR3 extends over 14 amino acids. Germline loops: CDR1 SEHNR, CDR2 FQNEAQ (reference sequence). CDR3 in amino acids: CASTSGSGTDTQYF. In nucleotides, the CDR3 is TGTGCCAGCACCTCCGGGTCGGGGACAGATACGCAGTATTTT.

This clone is a singleton in its sample. V usage is TRBV5-1 and J usage is TRBJ2-7; TRBD1 matches 7 bases. The trim removed 4 bases at V and 0 bases at J, leaving 4 bases unmatched. The CDR3 is 14 residues long. Germline V lookup: CDR1 SGHRS, CDR2 YFSETQ. CDR3 protein: CASSPAGGSYEQYV. CDR3 nucleotide sequence: TGCGCCAGCAGCCCGGCAGGGGGCTCCTACGAGCAGTACGTC.

The V call is TRBV28, the J call TRBJ1-5; 10 nucleotides match TRBD1. V dropped 10 bases and J dropped 6; count of bases not matched to a gene: 9. This CDR3 comprises 14 residues. Germline V CDR1 and CDR2: MDHEN, SYDVKM. DNA for the CDR3: TGTGCCATCAATACCGGGACAGGGGTTCAGCCCCAGCATTTT. Translating gives CAINTGTGVQPQHF.

This sequence joins TRBV27 and TRBJ1-1; perhaps TRBD1 as D (5 bases). Trimming stripped 6 bases from V and 4 bases from J, with 12 bases between. CDR1 and CDR2 (germline): MNHEY, SMNVEV (reference sequence). The CDR3 sequence is 13 residues long. The CDR3 DNA follows: TGTGCCAGCAGGTGGGGGGGAGGCACTGAAGCTTTCTTT. This translates into CASRWGGGTEAFF.